The source of this T cell receptor beta chain is a study of vaccination and CD4 T cells after COVID-19. Study background: Between diagnosis and the drawing of post-COVID samples lay a median 101 days (range 35 to 161). The cells were exposed to overlapping spike peptides originating from SARS-CoV-2, HCoV-NL63, HCoV-OC43 and HCoV-229E for stimulation.

This clonotype was counted between two and nine times. The antigen is not known. Oncomine TCR Beta short-read sequencing was applied to DNA from cultured CD4+ T cells. DNA came from CD4+ T cells after culture. TCRdb processed the PCR reads anew with MiXCR; each CDR3 protein has one entry. The table lists 6,900 or so distinct CDR3 sequences, approximately 31% of them singletons. CDR1 DFQATT and CDR2 SNEGSKA come from the germline V gene (reference sequence). The V gene lost 4 bases and the J gene lost 7 bases, with 16 bases spanning the gap. This CDR3 contains 13 residues. The treatment: 10-day PBMC culture with coronavirus spike peptide pools or control peptides (ViraFEST assay). CD4+ T lymphocytes from the unexposed donor were collected before the COVID-19 pandemic (2011-2018).

The TCR was taken from a human donor in good health. The J gene is TRBJ2-5, the V gene TRBV20-1; TRBD2 is a possible D gene (6 bases). The sequenced sample was CD4+ T cells from blood, cultured in vitro. CDR3 residues: CSATGSLKGTQYF. The CDR3 DNA follows: TGCAGTGCTACCGGGAGCCTTAAAGGGACCCAGTACTTC.